Listed here is a single T cell receptor (beta chain). TCR sequencing used cDNA made by reverse transcription of extracted RNA. Produced via immunoSEQ multiplex PCR; TCRdb's table is partial and in-frame only. In the table there are more than 90,000 clones, around three fifths of which are singletons. Treatment noted: oral pan-JAK inhibitor, 5-10 mg twice daily. These data come from a study of CD8+ T cells in alopecia areata. The TCR originated in a human donor with alopecia areata. The sample here was CD8+ T cells sorted from blood, taken at week 24, from a patient treated with tofacitinib.

This CDR3 is CASSQDPAGGEDYEQYF. The CDR3 coding sequence is TGCGCCAGCAGCCAAGACCCCGCGGGGGGGGAGGACTACGAGCAGTACTTC. This sequence joins TRBV4-3 and TRBJ2-7; 9 nucleotides align to TRBD2. This CDR3 has 17 residues. V dropped 0 bases and J dropped 3; count of bases not matched to a gene: 9. Germline assignment: CDR1 LGHNA and CDR2 YSLEER.